Shown below are 15 T cell receptor beta chains from a single sample sequenced in a study of T-cell reconstitution after alpha-beta-depleted transplantation in children (dated by TCRdb to the mid-2010s). Libraries were constructed by PCR. The listed sequencing device is Illumina HiSeq 2500. Molecular barcoding was employed in the preparation of TCR libraries, with unique molecular identifiers being used to normalize TCRbeta repertoire quantification. TCRdb reran the public reads through fastp at Q25 and MiXCR, keeping productive beta chains. CDR3 protein sequences are deduplicated, and each keeps its most common genes and DNA. For this sample there are roughly 340,000 distinct CDR3 sequences; roughly 15% appear just once. 35% to 50% of the sample is taken by the ten largest. The treatment or condition label here, explained by the study, means: allogeneic hematopoietic cell transplantation with graft depleted of TCRalphabeta T cells and CD19 B cells.

The sequencing used PBMCs, mostly from graft donor cells, collected 360 days after TCRalphabeta/CD19-depleted stem cell transplant. The receptors originated from a male patient between 2 and 10 years old who had a stem cell transplant for acute lymphoblastic leukemia, so the T cells may come from the graft donor.

Concerning this clonotype: It is likely a read error, because the conserved phenylalanine at the end of the CDR3 is missing. The V gene is TRBV10-3, the J gene TRBJ2-5, with D tentatively TRBD1 (6 bases). The CDR3 loop spans 13 amino acids. The germline V gene encodes CDR1 ENHRY and CDR2 SYGVKD. Trimming removed 4 bases at V and 1 base at J, with 7 bases between. CDR3 protein: CAISGTAQETQYC. CDR3 DNA sequence: TGTGCCATCAGTGGGACAGCCCAAGAGACCCAGTACTGC.

This sequence joins TRBV7-9 and TRBJ1-1; perhaps TRBD1 as D (6 bases). V lost 0 bases and J lost 1, with 12 bases in between. Germline lookup yields CDR1 SEHNR and CDR2 FQNEAQ (reference sequence). This CDR3 contains 16 residues. Here the CDR3 reads CASSLAGGRKNTEAFF. In DNA, the CDR3 is TGTGCCAGCAGCTTAGCTGGGGGCAGGAAGAACACTGAAGCTTTCTTT. Using reference TRBV7-9 and TRBJ1-1 for the parts outside the CDR3, the full variable domain is DTGVSQNPRHKITKRGQNVTFRCDPISEHNRLYWYRQTLGQGPEFLTYFQNEAQLEKSRLLSDRFSAERPKGSFSTLEIQRTEQGDSAMYLCASSLAGGRKNTEAFFGQGTRLTVV.

This clonotype showed up many times. The chain links TRBV11-2 to TRBJ2-1; no definite D call. With 1 base removed from V and 8 bases from J, the gap between germline ends came to 9 bases. Germline V gene data show CDR1 as SGHAT and CDR2 as FQNNGV. The CDR3 is made up of 13 amino acids. CDR3 nucleotides: TGTGCCAGCAGCTTAGCGACCCTCTATGAGCAGTTCTTC. It yields the protein CASSLATLYEQFF.

The chain recombines TRBV29-1 with TRBJ1-2, with TRBD1 as a possible D gene (5 bases). From germline, CDR1 is SQVTM and CDR2 ANQGSEA. The CDR3 extends over 12 amino acids. V was pared by 3 bases and J by 8 bases, with 13 bases between. The CDR3 region has the DNA TGCAGCGTTGAGCCAGGGCCTTTCGGCTACACCTTC. It encodes CSVEPGPFGYTF.

This clonotype was observed a single time. The chain joins TRBV25-1 to TRBJ1-2; 8 positions agree with TRBD1. The V gene's germline CDR1 is MGHDK and CDR2 SYGVNS. CDR3 length equals 15 residues. Germline trimming cut 1 base from V and 6 bases from J; bases unmatched to any gene: 7. The CDR3 region is CASSELRTGKNGYTF. The CDR3 DNA follows: TGTGCCAGCAGTGAATTGAGGACAGGGAAAAATGGCTACACCTTC.

This clonotype was detected a few times. The V and J genes are TRBV5-6 and TRBJ2-7, with a tentative D call TRBD1 (5 bases). V dropped 0 bases and J dropped 6 bases, with 10 bases sitting between them. The CDR3 runs 13 residues. Germline values: CDR1 SGHDT, CDR2 YYEEEE. The CDR3 loop is CASSLAAGIEQYF. The CDR3 DNA sequence: TGTGCCAGCAGCTTGGCCGCAGGGATCGAGCAGTACTTC. The full variable domain, completed using reference TRBV5-6 and TRBJ2-7, is DAGVTQSPTHLIKTRGQQVTLRCSPKSGHDTVSWYQQALGQGPQFIFQYYEEEERQRGNFPDRFSGHQFPNYSSELNVNALLLGDSALYLCASSLAAGIEQYFGPGTRLTVT.

Here the CDR3 DNA reads TGTGCCAGCAGAGAGGGGTTAAGTCCGCAGTATTTT. This encodes CASREGLSPQYF. The rearrangement links TRBV6-5 to TRBJ2-3; D may correspond to TRBD1 or TRBD2 (5 bases each). Per germline, CDR1 MNHEY and CDR2 SVGAGI. V gave up 6 bases and J gave up 10 bases, with 14 bases separating them. CDR3 length equals 12 residues.

This clonotype was counted only a few times. The chain couples TRBV11-2 to TRBJ1-4; no clear D. CDR1 is SGHAT, CDR2 FQNNGV, per germline. V was shortened by 7 bases and J by 4 bases, with 10 bases between the two germline ends. The CDR3 runs to 13 residues. CDR3: CASKQLYNEKLFF. The CDR3 DNA is TGTGCCAGCAAACAGTTATATAATGAAAAACTGTTTTTT. The full variable domain, completed using reference TRBV11-2 and TRBJ1-4, is EAGVAQSPRYKIIEKRQSVAFWCNPISGHATLYWYQQILGQGPKLLIQFQNNGVVDDSQLPKDRFSAERLKGVDSTLKIQPAKLEDSAVYLCASKQLYNEKLFFGSGTQLSVL.

This rearrangement joins TRBV14 to TRBJ2-3, with 8 bases fitting TRBD2. The V and J ends lost 1 base and 4 bases, in that order; junction bases with no gene match: 4. The germline V gene has CDR1 SGHDN and CDR2 FVKESK. This CDR3 spans 15 amino acids. For the CDR3, the DNA is TGTGCCAGCAGCCAAGTGGGACTAGATGCAGATACGCAGTATTTT. It is translated as CASSQVGLDADTQYF.

This clonotype was seen a few times. This sequence joins TRBV12-3 or TRBV12-4 and TRBJ2-1, with a tentative D call TRBD2 (5 bases). The CDR3 spans 14 residues. The V end was cut by 7 bases, the J end by 0 bases, with 10 bases between. The CDR3 sequence: CASTPGSSYNEQFF. The CDR3 DNA reads as TGTGCCAGCACTCCTGGGAGCTCCTACAATGAGCAGTTCTTC.

This clonotype was detected only once. As DNA, the CDR3 is TGCGCCAGCAGCCAAGATGTCCAGGGCGGTCAGCCCCAGCATTTT. It encodes CASSQDVQGGQPQHF. This sequence joins TRBV4-3 and TRBJ1-5; D is perhaps TRBD1 (5 bases). V lost 0 bases and J lost 6, with 12 bases in between. Looked up from germline, CDR1 is LGHNA and CDR2 is YSLEER. The CDR3 spans 15 residues.

A few counts support this clonotype. V and J are TRBV9 and TRBJ2-3; 15 nucleotides align to TRBD2. Germline trimming cut 0 bases from V and 0 bases from J; bases unmatched to any gene: 11. The germline V gene has CDR1 SGDLS and CDR2 YYNGEE. The CDR3 is 21 amino acids. CDR3 sequence: CASSVGGLAGGLLMSTDTQYF. CDR3 nucleotide sequence: TGTGCCAGCAGCGTAGGGGGACTAGCGGGAGGCTTACTGATGAGCACAGATACGCAGTATTTT.

This clonotype was seen only a few times. This sequence joins TRBV5-8 and TRBJ2-3, with 8 bases lining up with TRBD2. The J segment lost 3 bases and the V segment lost 4 bases, leaving 16 bases of the junction unmatched. CDR1 and CDR2 (germline): SGHTS, YDEGEE. The CDR3 runs to 18 residues. CDR3 in amino acids: CASSPRVPSGSLTDTQYF. Here the CDR3 DNA reads TGTGCCAGCAGCCCCCGTGTCCCAAGCGGGAGTTTGACAGATACGCAGTATTTT.

The table lists this clonotype with many counts. The gene calls are TRBV19 and TRBJ2-1, with D tentatively TRBD2 (5 bases). V gave up 5 bases and J gave up 4 bases, with 12 bases separating them. Germline lookup yields CDR1 LNHDA and CDR2 SQIVND (reference sequence). This CDR3 comprises 14 residues. The CDR3 region is CASSLRTFYNEQFF. The CDR3 region has the DNA TGTGCCAGTAGTCTACGGACTTTTTACAATGAGCAGTTCTTC. Complete variable domain (other parts from reference TRBV19 and TRBJ2-1): DGGITQSPKYLFRKEGQNVTLSCEQNLNHDAMYWYRQDPGQGLRLIYYSQIVNDFQKGDIAEGYSVSREKKESFPLTVTSAQKNPTAFYLCASSLRTFYNEQFFGPGTRLTVL.

This clonotype occurred a few times. The chain couples TRBV5-1 to TRBJ2-5; TRBD2 matches 10 bases. V was clipped by 1 base and J by 4 bases; unmatched bases: 1. This CDR3 region has 14 residues. Germline values: CDR1 SGHRS, CDR2 YFSETQ. The CDR3 coding sequence is TGCGCCAGCAGCTTGACTAGCGGGATAGAGACCCAGTACTTC. It translates to CASSLTSGIETQYF.